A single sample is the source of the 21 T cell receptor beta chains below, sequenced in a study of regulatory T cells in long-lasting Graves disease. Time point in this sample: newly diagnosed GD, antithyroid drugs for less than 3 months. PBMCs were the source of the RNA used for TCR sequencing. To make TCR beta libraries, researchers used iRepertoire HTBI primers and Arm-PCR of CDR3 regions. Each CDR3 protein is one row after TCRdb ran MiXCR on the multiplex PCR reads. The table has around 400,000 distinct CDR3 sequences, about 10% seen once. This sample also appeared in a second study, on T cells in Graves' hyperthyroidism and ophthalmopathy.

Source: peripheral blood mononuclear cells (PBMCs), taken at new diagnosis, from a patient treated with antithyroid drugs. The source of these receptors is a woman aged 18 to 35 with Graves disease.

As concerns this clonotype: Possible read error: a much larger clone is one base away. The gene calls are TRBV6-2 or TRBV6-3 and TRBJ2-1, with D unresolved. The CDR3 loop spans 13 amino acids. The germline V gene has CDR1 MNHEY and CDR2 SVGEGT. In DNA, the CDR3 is TGTGCCAGCAGTTACCTGGAGAGTAATGAGCGGTTCTTC. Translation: CASSYLESNERFF.

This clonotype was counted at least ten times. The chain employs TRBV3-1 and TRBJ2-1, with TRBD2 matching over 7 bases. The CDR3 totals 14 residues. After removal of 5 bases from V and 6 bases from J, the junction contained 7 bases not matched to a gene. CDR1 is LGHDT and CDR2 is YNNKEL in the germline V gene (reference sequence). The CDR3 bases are TGTGCCAGCAGCGGGGGGGACTTCGGCAATGAGCAGTTCTTC. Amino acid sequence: CASSGGDFGNEQFF.

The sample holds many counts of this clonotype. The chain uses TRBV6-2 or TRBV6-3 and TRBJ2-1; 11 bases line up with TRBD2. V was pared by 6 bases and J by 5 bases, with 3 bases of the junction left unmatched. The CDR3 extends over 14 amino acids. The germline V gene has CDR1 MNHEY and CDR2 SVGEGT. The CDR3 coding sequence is TGTGCCAGCAGGACTAGCGGGGCCGACAATGAGCAGTTCTTC. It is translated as CASRTSGADNEQFF.

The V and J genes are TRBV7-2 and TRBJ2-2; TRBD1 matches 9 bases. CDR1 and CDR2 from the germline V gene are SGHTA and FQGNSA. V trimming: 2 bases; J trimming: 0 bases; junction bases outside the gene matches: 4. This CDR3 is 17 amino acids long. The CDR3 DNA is TGTGCCAGCAGCTTATTCGGGACAGGGACGAACACCGGGGAGCTGTTTTTT. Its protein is CASSLFGTGTNTGELFF.

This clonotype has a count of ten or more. The CDR3 bases are TGTGCCAGCAGTTTATGGTCTAGACTAGCGGGAAAAGAGACCCAGTACTTC. Translation: CASSLWSRLAGKETQYF. This sequence joins TRBV28 and TRBJ2-5; 11 nucleotides line up with TRBD2. Trimming took 0 bases from V and 3 from J; bases not matched to a gene: 6. CDR1 MDHEN and CDR2 SYDVKM come from the germline V gene. The CDR3 covers 17 residues.

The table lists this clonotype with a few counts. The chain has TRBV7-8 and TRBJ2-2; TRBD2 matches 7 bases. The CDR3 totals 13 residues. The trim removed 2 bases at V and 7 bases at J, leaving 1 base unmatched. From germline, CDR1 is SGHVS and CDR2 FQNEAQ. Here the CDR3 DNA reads TGTGCCAGCAGCTTACTAGCGGTCGGGGAGCTGTTTTTT. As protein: CASSLLAVGELFF.

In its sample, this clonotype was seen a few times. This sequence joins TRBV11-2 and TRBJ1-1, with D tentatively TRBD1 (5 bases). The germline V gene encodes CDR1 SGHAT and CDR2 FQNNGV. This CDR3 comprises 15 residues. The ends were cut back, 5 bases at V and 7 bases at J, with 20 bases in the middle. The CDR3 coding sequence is TGTGCCAGCAGCCTCAGGGCGACGGAGCCGTTTGAAGCTTTCTTT. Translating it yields CASSLRATEPFEAFF. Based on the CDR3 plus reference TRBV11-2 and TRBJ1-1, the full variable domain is EAGVAQSPRYKIIEKRQSVAFWCNPISGHATLYWYQQILGQGPKLLIQFQNNGVVDDSQLPKDRFSAERLKGVDSTLKIQPAKLEDSAVYLCASSLRATEPFEAFFGQGTRLTVV.

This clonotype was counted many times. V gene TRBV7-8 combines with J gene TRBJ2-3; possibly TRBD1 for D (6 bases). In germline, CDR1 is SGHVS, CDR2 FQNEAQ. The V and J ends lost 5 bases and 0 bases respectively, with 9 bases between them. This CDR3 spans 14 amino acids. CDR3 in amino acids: CASSPGHSTDTQYF. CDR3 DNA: TGTGCCAGCAGCCCGGGACATAGCACAGATACGCAGTATTTT.

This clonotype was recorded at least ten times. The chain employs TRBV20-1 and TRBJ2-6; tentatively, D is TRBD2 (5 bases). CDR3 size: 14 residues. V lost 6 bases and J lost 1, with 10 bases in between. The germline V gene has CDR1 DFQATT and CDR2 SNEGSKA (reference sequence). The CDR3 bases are TGCAGTGCCGGCGGAGGATCTGGGGCCAACGTCCTGACTTTC. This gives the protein CSAGGGSGANVLTF.

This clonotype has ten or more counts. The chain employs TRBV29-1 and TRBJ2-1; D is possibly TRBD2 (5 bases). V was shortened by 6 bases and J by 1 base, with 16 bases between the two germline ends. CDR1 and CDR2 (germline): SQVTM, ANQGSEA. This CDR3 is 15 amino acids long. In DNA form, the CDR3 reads TGCAGCGTAAAACTAGGAAGTGGATCCTACAATGAGCAGTTCTTC. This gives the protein CSVKLGSGSYNEQFF.

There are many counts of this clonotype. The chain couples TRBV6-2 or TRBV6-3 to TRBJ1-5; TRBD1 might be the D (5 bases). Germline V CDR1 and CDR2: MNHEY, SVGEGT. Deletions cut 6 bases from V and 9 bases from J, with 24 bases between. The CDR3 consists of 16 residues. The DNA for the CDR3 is TGTGCCAGCAGACGTCAGTCGGACGGGGGGGGATGGCCCCAGCATTTT. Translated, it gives CASRRQSDGGGWPQHF.

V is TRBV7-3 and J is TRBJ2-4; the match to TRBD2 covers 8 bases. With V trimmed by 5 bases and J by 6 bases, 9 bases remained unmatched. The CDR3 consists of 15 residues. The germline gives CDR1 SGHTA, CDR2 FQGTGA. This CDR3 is CASSMGRGARNIQYF. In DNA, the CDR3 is TGTGCCAGCAGCATGGGGCGGGGGGCTAGAAACATTCAGTACTTC.

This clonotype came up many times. The CDR3 DNA sequence: TGTGCCAGCAGTGACTCCCAAGGGTCGGATACGCAGTATTTT. Its translation is CASSDSQGSDTQYF. This rearrangement joins TRBV6-4 to TRBJ2-3; D ambiguous. CDR3 length equals 14 residues. Germline V gene data show CDR1 as MRHNA and CDR2 as SNTAGT. Deletions cut 0 bases from V and 6 bases from J, with 10 bases between.

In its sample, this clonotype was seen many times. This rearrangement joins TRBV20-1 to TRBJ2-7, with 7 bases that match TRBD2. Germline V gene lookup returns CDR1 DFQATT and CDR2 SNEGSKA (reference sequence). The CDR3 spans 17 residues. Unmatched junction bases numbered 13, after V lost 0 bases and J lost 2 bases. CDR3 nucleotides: TGCAGTGCTAGAGATTCGGGGGGAACACCGACAACCTACGAGCAGTACTTC. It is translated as CSARDSGGTPTTYEQYF.

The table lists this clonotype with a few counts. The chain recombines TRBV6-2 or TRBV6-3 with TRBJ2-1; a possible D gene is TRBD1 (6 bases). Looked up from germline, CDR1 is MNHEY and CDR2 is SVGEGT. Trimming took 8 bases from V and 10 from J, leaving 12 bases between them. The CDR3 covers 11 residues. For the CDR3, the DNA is TGTGCCAGCCGCACAGGGCCAGAGCAGTTCTTC. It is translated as CASRTGPEQFF.

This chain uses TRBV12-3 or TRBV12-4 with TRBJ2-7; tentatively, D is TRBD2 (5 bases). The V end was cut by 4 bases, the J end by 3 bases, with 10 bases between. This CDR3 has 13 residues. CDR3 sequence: CASSSSLVYEQYF. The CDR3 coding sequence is TGTGCCAGCAGTTCATCACTAGTCTACGAGCAGTACTTC.

The CDR3 nucleotides are TGTGCCAGTAGTCCACGCCCGGGGAACTCTGGAAACACCATATATTTT. The encoded protein is CASSPRPGNSGNTIYF. This chain joins TRBV19 and TRBJ1-3; D not resolved. The V and J ends lost 5 bases and 0 bases respectively, with 14 bases between them. Germline CDR1 LNHDA, CDR2 SQIVND (reference sequence). The CDR3 runs 16 residues.

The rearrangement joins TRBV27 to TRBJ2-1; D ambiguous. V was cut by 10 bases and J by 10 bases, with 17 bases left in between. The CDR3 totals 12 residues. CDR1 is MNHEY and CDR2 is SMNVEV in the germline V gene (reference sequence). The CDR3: CATPGGVSEQFF. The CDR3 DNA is TGTGCCACCCCAGGCGGTGTGTCCGAGCAGTTCTTC.

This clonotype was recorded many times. The CDR3 coding sequence is TGTGCCAGCAGCCCCGGACTAGCGAGAGGGACAGATACGCAGTATTTT. As protein: CASSPGLARGTDTQYF. The gene calls are TRBV7-2 and TRBJ2-3, with TRBD2 matching 9 bases. Germline trimming cut 5 bases from V and 3 bases from J; bases unmatched to any gene: 9. The length of the CDR3 is 16 residues. Germline loops: CDR1 SGHTA, CDR2 FQGNSA.

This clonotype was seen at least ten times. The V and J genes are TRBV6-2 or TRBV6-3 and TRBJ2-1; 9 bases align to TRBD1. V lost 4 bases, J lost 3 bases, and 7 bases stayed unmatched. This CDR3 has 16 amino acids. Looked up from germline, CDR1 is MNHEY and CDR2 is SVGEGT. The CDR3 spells CASSFMTGGIYNEQFF. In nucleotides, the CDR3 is TGTGCCAGCAGTTTCATGACAGGGGGGATCTACAATGAGCAGTTCTTC.

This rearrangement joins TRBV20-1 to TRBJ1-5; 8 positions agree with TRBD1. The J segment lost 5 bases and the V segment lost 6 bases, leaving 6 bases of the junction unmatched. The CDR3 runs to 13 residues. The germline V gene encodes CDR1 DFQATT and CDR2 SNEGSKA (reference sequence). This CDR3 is CSARTGRYQPQHF. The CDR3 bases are TGCAGTGCCAGGACAGGGCGGTATCAGCCCCAGCATTTT.